Described below is a single T cell receptor beta chain sequence and its context. The data stem from a study of sequential checkpoint blockade in melanoma. The wider study: Randomization was 1:1 between first-line nivolumab→ipilimumab and ipilimumab→nivolumab.

From germline, CDR1 is MNHNS and CDR2 SASEGT. The trim removed 4 bases at V and 4 bases at J, leaving 12 bases unmatched. The CDR3 covers 16 residues. Sequencing was performed with immunoSEQ multiplex PCR; in TCRdb, only in-frame clones are kept and a portion is missing. Among some 20,000 clones, 80% to 85% were seen once, and the ten largest hold roughly 27%. The treatment is: randomized to nivolumab then ipilimumab (arm A) or the reverse (arm B). No patient had prior DNA-damaging chemotherapy. From thawed PBMCs, live CD3+CD8+ cells negative for CD19 and CD56 were sorted. The chain couples TRBV6-1 to TRBJ2-7; 8 bases align to TRBD1. The TCR comes from a human donor with melanoma. The specimen was CD8+ T cells sorted from blood (inferred from file names), collected from a patient given nivolumab and ipilimumab in sequence. The CDR3 reads CASSGPQGVGYYEQYF. The CDR3 coding sequence is TGTGCCAGCAGTGGACCACAGGGGGTCGGCTATTACGAGCAGTACTTC.